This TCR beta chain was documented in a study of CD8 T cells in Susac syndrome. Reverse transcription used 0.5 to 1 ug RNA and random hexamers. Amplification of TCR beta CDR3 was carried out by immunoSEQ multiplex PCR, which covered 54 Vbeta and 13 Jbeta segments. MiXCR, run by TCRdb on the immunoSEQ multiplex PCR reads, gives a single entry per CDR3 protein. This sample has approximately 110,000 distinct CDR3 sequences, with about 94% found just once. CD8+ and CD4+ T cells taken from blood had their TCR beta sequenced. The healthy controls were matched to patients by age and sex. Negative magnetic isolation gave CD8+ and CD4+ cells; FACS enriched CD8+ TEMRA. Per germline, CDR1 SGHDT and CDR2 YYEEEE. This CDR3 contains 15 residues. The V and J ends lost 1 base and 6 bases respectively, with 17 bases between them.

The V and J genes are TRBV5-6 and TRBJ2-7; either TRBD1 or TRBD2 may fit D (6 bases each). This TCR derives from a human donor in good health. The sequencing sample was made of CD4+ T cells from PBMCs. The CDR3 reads CASSLRGVRDGEQYF. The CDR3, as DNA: TGTGCCAGCAGCTTGAGGGGGGTACGGGACGGCGAGCAGTACTTC.